This T cell receptor beta chain stems from a study of CD8 T cells in Susac syndrome. Across the whole study: Patients with Susac syndrome were therapy-naive, taking corticosteroids, with some also receiving intravenous immunoglobulin, or taking intravenous immunoglobulin alone at the time their blood was drawn.

Random hexamers primed reverse transcription of 0.5 to 1 ug RNA. One entry per CDR3 protein results from TCRdb running MiXCR on the immunoSEQ multiplex PCR reads. The profile shows roughly 200,000 distinct CDR3 sequences, roughly 94% of them singletons. Broader study findings: The authors acknowledged that the study's TCR sequencing and HLA analysis involved relatively few individuals.

Regarding this clonotype: Its antigen remains unidentified.

The Susac syndrome patients fit the recently defined diagnostic criteria for definite or probable disease. There are 16 residues in the CDR3. Germline CDR1 and CDR2: LGHNA and YNFKEQ. With 4 bases clipped from V and 2 bases from J, the junction kept 7 bases outside the gene matches. This clonotype was obtained from a human donor with Susac syndrome. The chain has TRBV4-2 and TRBJ1-2, with 10 bases identical to TRBD1. Specimen: CD4+ T cells from PBMCs. The CDR3 DNA sequence: TGTGCCAGCAGCCCCTCGACAGGGGGCACCAACTATGGCTACACCTTC. Translation: CASSPSTGGTNYGYTF.